This T cell receptor (beta chain) was identified during a study of patients and donors after allogeneic stem cell transplantation. TCRdb analysed the RT-PCR reads with MiXCR anew, one entry per CDR3 protein. The table has 900,000 to 1,000,000 distinct CDR3 sequences, roughly 18% seen once. This CDR3 contains 20 residues. Germline CDR1 reads KGHDR; CDR2 reads SFDVKD. Trimming cost V 3 bases and J 2 bases; bases outside gene matches: 16. This receptor was identified in a human donor who was either an allogeneic HSCT recipient or a stem cell or donor lymphocyte infusion donor (not recorded which). It is not recorded whose cells these are; they may come from a transplant donor. Sequenced: blood, either unsorted or a sorted T cell fraction (not recorded which). This chain joins TRBV24-1 and TRBJ2-7; 12 bases map to TRBD2. CDR3 amino acids: CATSDGNPRSSGRGAYEQYF. As DNA, the CDR3 is TGTGCCACCAGTGATGGAAACCCAAGATCTAGCGGGAGGGGAGCCTACGAGCAGTACTTC.